This is a list of T cell receptor beta chains from one sample in a study of cytomegalovirus exposure and HLA in healthy donors. Assay used: immunoSEQ multiplex PCR; TCRdb lists only in-frame clones, some missing. The sample lists around 100,000 clones, roughly 66% occurring once. Sequenced sample: PBMCs. Receptors were obtained from a man younger than 45 in good health and CMV-seronegative. Each CDR3 is given without its conserved first and last residue.

>TRBV25-1
ASSSYRTGELF
>TRBV28
ASSRSAGDTGELF
>TRBV27
ASSLSRAQNTEAF
>TRBV2
ASSEQAGNYGYT
>TRBV6-5
ASSYGAGWEGYT
>TRBV30
AWSERGWTGELF
>TRBV13
ASSLVGQGETQY
>TRBV6-5
ASRLQALAF
>TRBV13
ASSLGGSGEQETQY
>TRBV4-2
ASSQDLIVWAFSGANVLT
>TRBV28
ASLQGHEQY
>TRBV28
ASSPEFPTGGRGYT
>TRBV6-5
ASRHGTGGTGELF
>TRBV28
ASSFGSGNQPQH
>TRBV30
AWSTRRGGGNQPQH
>TRBV28
ASSIRDSGSIEAF
>TRBV27
ASSLRGWDSYEQY
>TRBV30
AWSVGGPSTDTQY
>TRBV7-2
ASSLNTGDTYEQY
>TRBV7-2
ASSLSGPNEQF
>TRBV2
ASSPSPRVNTEAF
>TRBV6-5
ASSWTGEGYGYT